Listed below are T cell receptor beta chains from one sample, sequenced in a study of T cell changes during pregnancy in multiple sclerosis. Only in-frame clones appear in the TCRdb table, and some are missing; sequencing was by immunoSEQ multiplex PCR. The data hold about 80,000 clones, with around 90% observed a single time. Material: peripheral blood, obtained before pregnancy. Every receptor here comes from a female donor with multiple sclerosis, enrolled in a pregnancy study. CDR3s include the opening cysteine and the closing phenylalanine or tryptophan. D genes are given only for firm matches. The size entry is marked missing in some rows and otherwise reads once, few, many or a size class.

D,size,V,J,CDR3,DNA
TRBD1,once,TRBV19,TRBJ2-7,CASSGTAYYEQYF,TGTGCCAGCTCTGGGACAGCTTACTACGAGCAGTACTTC
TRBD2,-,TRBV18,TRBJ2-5,CASSTRTSGQETQYF,TGTGCCAGCTCAACTCGGACTAGCGGACAAGAGACCCAGTACTTC
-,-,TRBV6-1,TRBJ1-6,CASGMGTNNSPLHF,TGTGCCAGCGGTATGGGGACTAATAATTCACCCCTCCACTTT
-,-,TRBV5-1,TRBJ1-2,CASSKRTPSLRGYTF,TGCGCCAGCAGCAAAAGGACACCATCCCTTAGGGGCTACACCTTC
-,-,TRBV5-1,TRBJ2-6,CASSSQVSGANVLTF,TGCGCCAGCAGCTCACAGGTTTCTGGGGCCAACGTCCTGACTTTC
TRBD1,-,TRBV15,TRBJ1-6,CATSRPDRGDNSPLHF,TGTGCCACCAGCAGACCGGACAGGGGGGATAATTCACCCCTCCACTTT
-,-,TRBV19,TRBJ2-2,CASREGTGELFF,TGTGCCAGTAGGGAGGGAACCGGGGAGCTGTTTTTT
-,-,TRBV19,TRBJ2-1,CASSKTGFNEQFF,TGTGCCAGTAGCAAGACAGGCTTCAATGAGCAGTTCTTC
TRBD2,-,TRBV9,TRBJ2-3,CASSSSGAAVDTQYF,TGTGCCAGCAGCTCTAGCGGGGCCGCCGTGGATACGCAGTATTTT
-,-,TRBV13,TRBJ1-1,CASRLANTEAFF,TGTGCCAGCAGGTTGGCGAACACTGAAGCTTTCTTT
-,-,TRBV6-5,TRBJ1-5,CASSWGGSNQPQHF,TGTGCCAGCAGTTGGGGGGGGAGCAATCAGCCCCAGCATTTT
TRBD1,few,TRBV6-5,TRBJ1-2,CASTVGDRVCYTF,TGTGCCAGCACTGTTGGGGACAGGGTGTGCTACACCTTC
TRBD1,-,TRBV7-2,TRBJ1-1,CASSSRQGWNGRAEAFF,TGTGCCAGCAGCTCCCGACAGGGATGGAACGGGAGGGCTGAAGCTTTCTTT
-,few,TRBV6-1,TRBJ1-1,CASSPGGIGAFF,TGTGCCAGCAGCCCGGGTGGCATCGGAGCTTTCTTT
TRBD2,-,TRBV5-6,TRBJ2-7,CASSWFSGGASYEQYF,TGTGCCAGCAGCTGGTTTAGCGGGGGTGCCTCCTACGAGCAGTACTTC
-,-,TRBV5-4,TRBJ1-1,CASSLADPGVGAFF,TGTGCCAGCAGCTTGGCCGATCCGGGGGTAGGAGCTTTCTTT
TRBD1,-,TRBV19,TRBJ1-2,CASSGTAYYGYTF,TGTGCCAGTAGTGGGACAGCCTACTATGGCTACACCTTC
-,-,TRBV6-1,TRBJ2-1,CASSALARGGSYNEQFF,TGTGCCAGCAGTGCCCTAGCTAGGGGGGGCTCCTACAATGAGCAGTTCTTC
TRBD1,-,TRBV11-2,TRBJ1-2,CASSETGGDGYTF,TGTGCCAGCAGCGAAACAGGGGGAGATGGCTACACCTTC
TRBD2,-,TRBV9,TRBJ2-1,CASSLGLAHLYNEQFF,TGTGCCAGCAGCCTGGGACTAGCACACCTTTACAATGAGCAGTTCTTC
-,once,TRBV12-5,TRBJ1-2,CASGLVSPPFGQNYGYTF,TGTGCTAGTGGTTTGGTCTCGCCTCCTTTCGGACAGAACTATGGCTACACCTTC